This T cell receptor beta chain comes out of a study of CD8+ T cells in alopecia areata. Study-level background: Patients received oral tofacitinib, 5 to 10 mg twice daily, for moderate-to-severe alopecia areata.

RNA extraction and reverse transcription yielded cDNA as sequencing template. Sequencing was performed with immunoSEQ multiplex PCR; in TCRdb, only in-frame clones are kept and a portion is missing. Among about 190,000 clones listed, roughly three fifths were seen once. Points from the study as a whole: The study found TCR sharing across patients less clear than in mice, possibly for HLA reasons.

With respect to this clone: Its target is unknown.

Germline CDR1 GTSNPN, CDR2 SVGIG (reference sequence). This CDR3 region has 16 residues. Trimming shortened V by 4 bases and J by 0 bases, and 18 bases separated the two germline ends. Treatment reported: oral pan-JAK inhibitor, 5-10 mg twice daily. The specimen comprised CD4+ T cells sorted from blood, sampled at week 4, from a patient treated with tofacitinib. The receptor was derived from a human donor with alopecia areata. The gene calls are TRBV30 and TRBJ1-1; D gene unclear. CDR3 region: CAWTPIQQPLNTEAFF. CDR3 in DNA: TGTGCCTGGACCCCAATTCAACAGCCTTTGAACACTGAAGCTTTCTTT.